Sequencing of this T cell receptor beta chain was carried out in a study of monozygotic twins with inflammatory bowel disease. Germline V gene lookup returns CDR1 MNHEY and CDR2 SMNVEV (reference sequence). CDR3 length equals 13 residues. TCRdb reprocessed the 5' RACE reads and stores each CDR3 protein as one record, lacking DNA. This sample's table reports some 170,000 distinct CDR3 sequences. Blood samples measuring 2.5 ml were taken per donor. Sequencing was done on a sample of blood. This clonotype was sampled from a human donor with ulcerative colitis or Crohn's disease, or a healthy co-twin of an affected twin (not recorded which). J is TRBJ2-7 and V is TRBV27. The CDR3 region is CASSLGRAYEQYF.